This T cell receptor (beta chain) was sequenced in a study of blood T cell dynamics during melanoma immunotherapy. Study-level findings and limits: Clones driving repertoire changes may be melanoma-specific or general immune activation. PBMC repertoires of eventual disease-control patients split at W3 into clonality or diversity gains.

Using immunoSEQ multiplex PCR, the repertoire was profiled, and TCRdb retains in-frame clones only, with some absent. The sample gives more than 13,000 clones, 90% to 95% of which show up once; around 0.99% is in the top ten. To note about this clone: No antigen is known for it.

The sample's time point: week 3, after first cycle of checkpoint inhibitor. Samples come from before therapy and from week 3 after the first blockade cycle. V lost 3 bases to trimming and J lost 6 bases, with 8 bases between them. CDR3 length: 11 residues. Germline loops: CDR1 DFQATT, CDR2 SNEGSKA (reference sequence). The V gene is TRBV20-1, the J gene TRBJ1-1; no firm D call. The source material was blood, sampled from a patient treated with checkpoint blockade. The sequence was obtained from a human donor with melanoma. The CDR3: CSARKIAEAFF. CDR3 DNA sequence: TGCAGTGCTAGGAAAATCGCTGAAGCTTTCTTT.